This T cell receptor beta chain was sequenced for a study of CDR3 diversity in severe acne. TCRdb reprocessed the PCR reads with MiXCR, giving one entry per CDR3 protein. This sample has about 76,000 distinct CDR3 sequences; around 50% occur once, and the top ten carry around an eighth. V lost 4 bases and J 6 bases, leaving 7 bases between the germline ends. The CDR3 extends over 13 amino acids. Per germline, CDR1 SNHLY and CDR2 FYNNEI. Sequenced material: blood. V and J are TRBV2 and TRBJ1-6; D not certain. The receptor was derived from a male donor in good health, without acne. CDR3 protein: CASSGVGNSPLHF. The DNA of the CDR3 is TGTGCCAGCAGTGGGGTCGGTAATTCACCCCTCCACTTT.